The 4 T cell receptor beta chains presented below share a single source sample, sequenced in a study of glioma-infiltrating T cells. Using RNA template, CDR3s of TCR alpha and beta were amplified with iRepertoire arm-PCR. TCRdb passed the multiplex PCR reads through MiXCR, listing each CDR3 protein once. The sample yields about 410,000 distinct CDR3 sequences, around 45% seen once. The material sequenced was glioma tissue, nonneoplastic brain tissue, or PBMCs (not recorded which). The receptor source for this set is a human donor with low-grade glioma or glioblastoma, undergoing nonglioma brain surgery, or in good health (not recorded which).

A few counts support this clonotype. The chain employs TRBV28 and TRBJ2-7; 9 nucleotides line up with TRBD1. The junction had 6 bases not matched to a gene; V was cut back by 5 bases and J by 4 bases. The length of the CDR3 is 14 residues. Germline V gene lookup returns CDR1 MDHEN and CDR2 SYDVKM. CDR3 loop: CASSPHRGQYEQYF. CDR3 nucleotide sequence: TGTGCCAGCAGTCCCCACAGGGGGCAATACGAGCAGTACTTC.

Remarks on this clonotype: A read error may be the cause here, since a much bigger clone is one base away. The CDR3 loop is CASGLKATGQYF. The DNA for the CDR3 is TGTGCCAGCGGTTTAAAGGCCACCGGGCAGTACTTC. This rearrangement joins TRBV28 to TRBJ2-7; D not resolved. CDR1 is MDHEN and CDR2 is SYDVKM in the germline V gene. The CDR3 has 12 residues.

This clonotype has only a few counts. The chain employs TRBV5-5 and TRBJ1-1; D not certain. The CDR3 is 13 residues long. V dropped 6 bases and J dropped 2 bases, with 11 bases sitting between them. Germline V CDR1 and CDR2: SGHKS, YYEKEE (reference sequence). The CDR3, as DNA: TGTGCCAGCATACTGCGGGAAAACACTGAAGCTTTCTTT. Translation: CASILRENTEAFF.

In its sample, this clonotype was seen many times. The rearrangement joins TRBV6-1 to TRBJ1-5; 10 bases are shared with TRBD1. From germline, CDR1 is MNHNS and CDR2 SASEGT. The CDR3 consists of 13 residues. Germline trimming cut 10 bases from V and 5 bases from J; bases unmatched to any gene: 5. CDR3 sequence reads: CATSGQGYQPQHF. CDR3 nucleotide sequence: TGTGCCACCTCGGGACAGGGGTATCAGCCCCAGCATTTT.